This T cell receptor (beta chain) was recorded in a study of cytomegalovirus exposure and HLA in healthy donors. In the study overall: The approximately 120 validation repertoires used the same platform as the 650 to 750 first-cohort repertoires, a later analysis reported.

Study-wide results and limits: The classifier was said to identify cytomegalovirus status with high specificity and sensitivity. Cytomegalovirus association was assigned to more than 150 TCR beta chains. The majority of TCR sequences were rare, yet some public TCRs appeared in many donors.

This clone was counted once. The target antigen is unknown. Generated by immunoSEQ multiplex PCR, the TCRdb table keeps only in-frame clones and is missing some. The profile shows about 120,000 clones, roughly 87% of them singletons. Trimming took 4 bases from V and 0 from J, leaving 10 bases between them. CDR1 MDHEN and CDR2 SYDVKM come from the germline V gene. The CDR3 has 16 amino acids. The TCR sequence derives from a woman aged 18-29 years in good health and CMV-seronegative. The chain joins TRBV28 to TRBJ1-6; D might be TRBD1 (5 bases). The sequencing sample was made of PBMCs. The CDR3 protein is CASSWAGRSYNSPLHF. The CDR3 DNA follows: TGTGCCAGCAGTTGGGCAGGGCGCTCCTATAATTCACCCCTCCACTTT.